The entry below gives a single T cell receptor beta chain sequence along with its context. This record belongs to a study of shared clonotypes between healthy human individuals. Overall study: Each donor contributed plates that comprised three CD4 naive, three CD4 memory, two CD8 naive and one CD8 memory.

Trimming took off 3 bases at V and 0 bases at J, with 14 bases between the two ends. The germline V gene has CDR1 MDHEN and CDR2 SYDVKM. The CDR3 loop spans 16 amino acids. Each replicate PCR on the sorted subsets used about 0.2 ug DNA (about 30,000 T cell genomes). TCRdb's copy holds only in-frame clones and misses some; the assay was immunoSEQ multiplex PCR. Of about 710,000 clones in the sample, over 55% were seen once. This sequence was found in a woman in her twenties or thirties in good health. V gene TRBV28 combines with J gene TRBJ2-5; a possible D gene is TRBD2 (6 bases). Sequencing was done on a sample of memory CD4+ T cells sorted from blood. Noted subset: CD45RA-negative fraction. CDR3 in DNA: TGTGCCAGCAGTTTTCGCACTAGCTGGTACCAAGAGACCCAGTACTTC. It specifies CASSFRTSWYQETQYF.